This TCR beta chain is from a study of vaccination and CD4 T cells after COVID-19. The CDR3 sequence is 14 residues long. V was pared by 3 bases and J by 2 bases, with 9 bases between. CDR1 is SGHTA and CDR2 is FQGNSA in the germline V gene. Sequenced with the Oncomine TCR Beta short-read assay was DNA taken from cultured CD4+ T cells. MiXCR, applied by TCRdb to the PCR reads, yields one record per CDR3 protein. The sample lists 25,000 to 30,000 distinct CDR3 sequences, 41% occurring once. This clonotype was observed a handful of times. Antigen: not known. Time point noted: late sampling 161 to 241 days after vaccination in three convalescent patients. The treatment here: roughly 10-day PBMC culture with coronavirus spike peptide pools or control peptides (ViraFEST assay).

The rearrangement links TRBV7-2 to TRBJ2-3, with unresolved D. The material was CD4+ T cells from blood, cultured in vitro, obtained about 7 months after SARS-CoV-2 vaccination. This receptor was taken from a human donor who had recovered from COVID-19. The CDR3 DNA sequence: TGTGCCAGCAGCTTCATGGGAACCACAGATACGCAGTATTTT. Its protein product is CASSFMGTTDTQYF.